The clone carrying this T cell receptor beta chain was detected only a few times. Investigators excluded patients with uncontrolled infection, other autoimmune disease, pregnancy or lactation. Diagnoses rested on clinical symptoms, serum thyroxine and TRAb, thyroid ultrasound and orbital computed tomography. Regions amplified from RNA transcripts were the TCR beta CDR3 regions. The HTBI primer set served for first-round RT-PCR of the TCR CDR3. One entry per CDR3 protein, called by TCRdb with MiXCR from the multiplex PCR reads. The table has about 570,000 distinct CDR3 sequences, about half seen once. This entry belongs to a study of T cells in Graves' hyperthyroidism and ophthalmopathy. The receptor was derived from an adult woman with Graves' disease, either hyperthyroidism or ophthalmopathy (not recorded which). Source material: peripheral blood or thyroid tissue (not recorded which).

CDR3 sequence (DNA): TGTGCCGGAGGTTCTAGCGGGGTAACAGGGGAAAGGAACGAGCAGTACTTC. Its protein product is CAGGSSGVTGERNEQYF. This chain links TRBV7-9 with TRBJ2-7, with TRBD2 matching over 9 bases. The germline gives CDR1 SEHNR, CDR2 FQNEAQ (reference sequence). V gave up 11 bases and J gave up 5 bases; unmatched junction bases: 22. This CDR3 has 17 residues.